This T cell receptor (beta chain) was sequenced in a study of T cells in Graves' hyperthyroidism and ophthalmopathy. About the research overall: Upon initial diagnosis and before any treatment, peripheral blood was collected.

Template material for amplifying TCR beta CDR3 regions consisted of RNA transcripts. HTBI primers were employed in a first-round RT-PCR of the TCR CDR3. From the multiplex PCR reads, TCRdb called clonotypes with MiXCR, one entry per CDR3 protein. This sample yields some 770,000 distinct CDR3 sequences, of which about a sixth are seen a single time; over 7.5% belongs to the top ten. Germline V gene data show CDR1 as ENHRY and CDR2 as SYGVKD. This CDR3 has 14 amino acids. Trimming took 0 bases from V and 6 from J, leaving 9 bases between them. Clinical symptoms, serum thyroxine and TRAb, thyroid ultrasound and orbital computed tomography together formed the diagnostic basis. Source material for PBMCs was 10 ml fresh peripheral blood.

This chain connects TRBV10-3 to TRBJ1-5; D is undetermined. The receptor comes from a man aged 18 to 29 with Graves' hyperthyroidism. The material sequenced was blood. The CDR3 DNA reads TGTGCCATCAGTGAGTCTAAGGGTCTTCAGCCCCAGCATTTT. Encoded protein: CAISESKGLQPQHF.